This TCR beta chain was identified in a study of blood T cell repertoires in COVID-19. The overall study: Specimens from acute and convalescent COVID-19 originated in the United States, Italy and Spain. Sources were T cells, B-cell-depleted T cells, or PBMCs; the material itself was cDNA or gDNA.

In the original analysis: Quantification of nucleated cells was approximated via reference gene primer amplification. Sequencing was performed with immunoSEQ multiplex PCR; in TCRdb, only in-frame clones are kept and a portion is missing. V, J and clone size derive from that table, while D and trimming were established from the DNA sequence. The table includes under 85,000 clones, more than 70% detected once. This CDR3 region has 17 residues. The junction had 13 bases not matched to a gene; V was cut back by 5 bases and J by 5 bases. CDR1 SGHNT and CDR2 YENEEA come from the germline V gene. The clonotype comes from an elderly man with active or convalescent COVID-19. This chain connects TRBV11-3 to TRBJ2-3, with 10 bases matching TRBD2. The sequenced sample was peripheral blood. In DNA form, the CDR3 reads TGTGCCAGCAGCGCCGGAACTAGCGGGGAGGCCGAAGATACGCAGTATTTT. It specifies CASSAGTSGEAEDTQYF.